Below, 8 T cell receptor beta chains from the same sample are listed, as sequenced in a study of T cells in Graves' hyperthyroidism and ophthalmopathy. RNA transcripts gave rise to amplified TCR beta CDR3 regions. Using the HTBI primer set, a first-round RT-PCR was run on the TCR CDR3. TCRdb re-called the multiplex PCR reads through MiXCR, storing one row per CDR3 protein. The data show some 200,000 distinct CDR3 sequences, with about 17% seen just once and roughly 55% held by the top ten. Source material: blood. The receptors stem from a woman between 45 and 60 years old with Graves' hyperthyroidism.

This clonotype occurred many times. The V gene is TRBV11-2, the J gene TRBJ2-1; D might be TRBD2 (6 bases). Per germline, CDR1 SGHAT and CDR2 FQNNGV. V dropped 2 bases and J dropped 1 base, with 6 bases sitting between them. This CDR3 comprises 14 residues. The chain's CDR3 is CASSLLASYNEQFF. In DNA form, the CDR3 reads TGTGCCAGCAGCTTACTAGCGTCCTACAATGAGCAGTTCTTC.

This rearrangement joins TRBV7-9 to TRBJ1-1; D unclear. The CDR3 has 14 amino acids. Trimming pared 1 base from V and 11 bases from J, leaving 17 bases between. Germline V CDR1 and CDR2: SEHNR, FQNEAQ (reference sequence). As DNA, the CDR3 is TGTGCCAGCAGCTTAGGGGCCGTCCAAGTCAGGGCTTTCTTT. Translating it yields CASSLGAVQVRAFF.

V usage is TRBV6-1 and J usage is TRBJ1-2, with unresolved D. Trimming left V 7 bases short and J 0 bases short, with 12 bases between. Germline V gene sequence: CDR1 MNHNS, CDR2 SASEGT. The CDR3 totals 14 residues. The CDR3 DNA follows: TGTGCCAGCACGAAGTGGGAAGCTAACTATGGCTACACCTTC. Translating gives CASTKWEANYGYTF.

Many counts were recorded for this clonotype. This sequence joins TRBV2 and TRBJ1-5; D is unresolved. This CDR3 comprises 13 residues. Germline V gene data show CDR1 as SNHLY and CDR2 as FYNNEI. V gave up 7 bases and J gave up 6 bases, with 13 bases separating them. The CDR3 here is CASTRTGGQPQHF. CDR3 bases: TGTGCCAGCACCAGAACGGGCGGTCAGCCCCAGCATTTT. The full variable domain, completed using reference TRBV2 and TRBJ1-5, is EPEVTQTPSHQVTQMGQEVILRCVPISNHLYFYWYRQILGQKVEFLVSFYNNEISEKSEIFDDQFSVERPDGSNFTLKIRSTKLEDSAMYFCASTRTGGQPQHFGDGTRLSIL.

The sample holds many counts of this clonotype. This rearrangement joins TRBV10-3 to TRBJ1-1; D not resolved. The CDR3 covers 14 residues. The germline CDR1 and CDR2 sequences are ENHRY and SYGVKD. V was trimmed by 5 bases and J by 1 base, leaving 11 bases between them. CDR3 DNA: TGTGCCATCAGTTCCCCGGGAGGGAACACTGAAGCTTTCTTT. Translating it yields CAISSPGGNTEAFF.

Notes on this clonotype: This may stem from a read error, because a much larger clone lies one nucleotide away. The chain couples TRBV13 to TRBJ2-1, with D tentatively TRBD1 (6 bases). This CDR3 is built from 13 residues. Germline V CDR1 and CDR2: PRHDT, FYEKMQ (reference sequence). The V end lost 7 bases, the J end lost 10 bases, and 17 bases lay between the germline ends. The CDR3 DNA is TGTGCCAGCACCCTGATGGGGGCCAACGAGCAGTTCTTC. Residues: CASTLMGANEQFF.

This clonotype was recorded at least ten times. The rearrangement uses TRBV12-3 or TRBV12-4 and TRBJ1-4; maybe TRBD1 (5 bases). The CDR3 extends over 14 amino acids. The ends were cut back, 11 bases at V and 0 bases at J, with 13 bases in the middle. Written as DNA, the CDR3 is TGTGCCTCCCACGTCAGGGCAACTAATGAAAAACTGTTTTTT. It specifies CASHVRATNEKLFF.

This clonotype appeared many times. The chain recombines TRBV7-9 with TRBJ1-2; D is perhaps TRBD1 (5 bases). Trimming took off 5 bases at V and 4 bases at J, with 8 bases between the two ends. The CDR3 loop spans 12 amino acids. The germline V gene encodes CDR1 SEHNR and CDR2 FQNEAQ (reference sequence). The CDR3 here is CASSPDIYGYTF. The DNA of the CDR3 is TGTGCCAGCAGCCCGGACATCTATGGCTACACCTTC.